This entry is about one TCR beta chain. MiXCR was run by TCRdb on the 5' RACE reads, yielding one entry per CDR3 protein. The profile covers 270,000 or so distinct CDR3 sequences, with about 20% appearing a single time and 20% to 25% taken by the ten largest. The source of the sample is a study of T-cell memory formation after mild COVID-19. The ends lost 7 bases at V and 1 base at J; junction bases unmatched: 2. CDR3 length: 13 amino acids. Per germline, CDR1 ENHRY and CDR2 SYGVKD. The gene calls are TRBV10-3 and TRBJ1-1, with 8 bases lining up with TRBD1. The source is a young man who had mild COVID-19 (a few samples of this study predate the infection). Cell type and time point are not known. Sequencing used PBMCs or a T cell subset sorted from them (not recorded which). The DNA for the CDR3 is TGTGCCATCACAGGGGGCCCGAACACTGAAGCTTTCTTT. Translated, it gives CAITGGPNTEAFF.